This is a list of T cell receptor beta chains from one sample in a study of blood T cell repertoires in COVID-19. TCRdb's copy holds only in-frame clones and misses some; the assay was immunoSEQ multiplex PCR. The table has under 65,000 clones, 75% to 85% seen once; the top ten hold approximately 5.4%. Sequencing was carried out using peripheral blood. The receptor source for this set is a woman aged 55 to 70 with acute or convalescent COVID-19. The CDR3 runs from the conserved cysteine through the conserved F or W. D genes are given only for firm matches. Clone sizes are given selectively: once, few, many, or a class where the clone is expanded.

>.|TRBJ1-3|15|TRBV3-1/TRBV3-2|.
TGTGCCAGCAGCCTCTCTGGGCAGCCTGGAAACACCATATATTTT
CASSLSGQPGNTIYF
>.|TRBJ2-7|18|TRBV27|.
TGTGCCAGCAGTTTATCCGTATTCAGGGTCCCTACTTTAGGTCGGCAGTACTTC
CASSLSVFRVPTLGRQYF
>TRBD1|TRBJ1-5|13|TRBV6-5|.
TGTGCCAGCCACCGACAGGGGGGCCAGCCCCAGCATTTT
CASHRQGGQPQHF
>TRBD1|TRBJ2-7|18|TRBV11-2|.
TGTGCCAGCAGCCCCGTTAATAGAGGGACAGGGGTCTCCTACGAGCAGTACTTC
CASSPVNRGTGVSYEQYF
>TRBD1|TRBJ1-2|14|TRBV25-1|.
TGTGCCAGCAGTACAGGGGGCGCGAGCCATGGCTACACCTTC
CASSTGGASHGYTF
>.|TRBJ1-1|13|TRBV9|.
TGTGCCAGCAACCCCGGGACAAACACTGAAGCTTTCTTT
CASNPGTNTEAFF
>TRBD1|TRBJ1-6|16|TRBV3-1/TRBV3-2|.
TGTGCCAGCAGCCCCAGGACAGGGGCGACAAATTCACCCCTCCACTTT
CASSPRTGATNSPLHF
>.|TRBJ2-7|14|TRBV4-1|.
TGCGCCAGCAGCCACCCAGGGGGGACGAACGAGCAGTACTTC
CASSHPGGTNEQYF
>TRBD1|TRBJ2-1|17|TRBV7-8|.
TGTGCCAGCAGCTTAAGGATAGACAGGGGTCCCTATTATGAGCAGTTCTTC
CASSLRIDRGPYYEQFF
>.|TRBJ2-2|14|TRBV7-6|.
TGTGCCAGCAGCCCCCTAGGGGACACCGGGGAGCTGTTTTTT
CASSPLGDTGELFF
>TRBD1|TRBJ1-1|15|TRBV29-1|.
TGCAGCGTTGTAGTGGGACAGGTCTTGAACACTGAAGCTTTCTTT
CSVVVGQVLNTEAFF
>.|TRBJ2-3|15|TRBV21-1|.
TGTGCCAGCCTCCCCTCGGTCCTAGCGGGAGATACGCAGTATTTT
CASLPSVLAGDTQYF
>TRBD1|TRBJ1-5|16|TRBV15|few
TGTGCCACCAGCAGGTCCAGGGGGCGAAGCAATCAGCCCCAGCATTTT
CATSRSRGRSNQPQHF
>TRBD1|TRBJ1-1|14|TRBV19|.
TGTGCCAGTAGGGAACAGGGGTTAAACACTGAAGCTTTCTTT
CASREQGLNTEAFF
>.|TRBJ1-6|15|TRBV20-1|.
TGCAGTGCTAGTAAACTTATGAGTGCGAATTCACCCCTCCACTTT
CSASKLMSANSPLHF
>TRBD2|TRBJ2-1|18|TRBV15|.
TGTGCCACCAGCAATCTAGCGGGGGCCCAGAGCTCCTACAATGAGCAGTTCTTC
CATSNLAGAQSSYNEQFF
>.|TRBJ1-4|14|TRBV30|.
TGTGCCTGGAGTTCAGGGTACGGAAATGAAAAACTGTTTTTT
CAWSSGYGNEKLFF
>TRBD2|TRBJ2-5|15|TRBV7-9|once
TGTGCCAGCAGCCGACTAGCGGGGGGGCGAGAGACCCAGTACTTC
CASSRLAGGRETQYF
>.|TRBJ1-4|15|TRBV19|.
TGTGCCAGTACCCCTAGCGGGGCGAGTCATGAAAAACTGTTTTTT
CASTPSGASHEKLFF
>.|TRBJ2-7|14|TRBV3-1/TRBV3-2|.
TGTGCCAGCAGCCAAGAGGGGCTGACCTACGAGCAGTACTTC
CASSQEGLTYEQYF
>TRBD1|TRBJ1-6|14|TRBV5-1|.
TGCGCCAGCAGCTGGGACAGCAATAATTCACCCCTCCACTTT
CASSWDSNNSPLHF
>.|TRBJ2-2|14|TRBV9|once
TGTGCCAGCGCCCGACCCGGGGGCACCGGGGAGCTGTTTTTT
CASARPGGTGELFF
>.|TRBJ1-1|10|TRBV12-3/TRBV12-4|.
TGTGCCAGCCGGTACACTGAAGCTTTCTTT
CASRYTEAFF
>TRBD1|TRBJ1-5|19|TRBV15|.
TGTGCCACCAGCAGTGACCGGGACAGGGGACTTCTGGACAATCAGCCCCAGCATTTT
CATSSDRDRGLLDNQPQHF
>TRBD2|TRBJ2-5|18|TRBV9|.
TGTGCCAGCAGCGTAGGAGGACTAGCGGGAGCGGGGCAAGAGACCCAGTACTTC
CASSVGGLAGAGQETQYF
>.|TRBJ1-1|15|TRBV7-2|.
TGTGCCAGCACCCTGTTCCAGAATCTGAACACTGAAGCTTTCTTT
CASTLFQNLNTEAFF
>TRBD1|TRBJ1-6|21|TRBV3-1/TRBV3-2|.
TGTGCCAGCAGCCAAGATAGGGCCAGGGGGTTTGGAAGGTCCTATAATTCACCCCTCCACTTT
CASSQDRARGFGRSYNSPLHF
>.|TRBJ1-4|16|TRBV20-1|.
TGCAGTGCTAGTTCAGCTTCGACTTCAGTGAATGAAAAACTGTTTTTT
CSASSASTSVNEKLFF
>TRBD1|TRBJ1-1|14|TRBV11-2|.
TGTGCCAGCAGCTCCGGACAGGGATGGGATGAAGCTTTCTTT
CASSSGQGWDEAFF
>TRBD1|TRBJ1-3|15|TRBV9|.
TGTGCCAGCAGGCCCGGACAGGGCCTGGGAAACACCATATATTTT
CASRPGQGLGNTIYF
>.|TRBJ1-5|13|TRBV13|.
TGTGCCAGCAGCGACCGCCCGGGGCAGCCCCAGCATTTT
CASSDRPGQPQHF
>.|TRBJ2-5|13|TRBV7-2|.
TGTGCCAGCAGCCGGACAATCCAAGAGACCCAGTACTTC
CASSRTIQETQYF
>TRBD2|TRBJ2-3|20|TRBV5-4|.
TGTGCCAGCAGCTTGGTAGGTAGCGGGGGGGCCGTAGCCCCCGTAGATACGCAGTATTTT
CASSLVGSGGAVAPVDTQYF
>TRBD2|TRBJ2-5|18|TRBV4-1|.
TGCGCCAGCAGCCAAGATCCCGCGCTAGCGGGAGGCCAAGAGACCCAGTACTTC
CASSQDPALAGGQETQYF
>.|TRBJ2-6|16|TRBV5-1|.
TGCGCCAGCAGTTCCCAAGGAGGCTCTGGGGCCAACGTCCTGACTTTC
CASSSQGGSGANVLTF
>.|TRBJ1-3|14|TRBV30|few
TGTGCCTGGAAGGTTGGGGAGGGAGGAAACACCATGTATTTT
CAWKVGEGGNTMYF
>.|TRBJ2-6|16|TRBV11-2|.
TGTGCCAGTCTGGGGGGTTCTAACTCTGGGGCCAACGTCCTGACTTTC
CASLGGSNSGANVLTF
>.|TRBJ1-5|14|TRBV28|.
TGTGCCAGCAGTTTAGAGGCGTCCCATCAGCCCCAGCATTTT
CASSLEASHQPQHF
>.|TRBJ2-2|14|TRBV6-6|.
TGTGCCAGCACTGAACAGGGGAACACCGGGGAGCTGTTTTTT
CASTEQGNTGELFF
>TRBD1|TRBJ2-7|13|TRBV18|.
TGTGCCAGCTCACCGGGACAGAGCTACGAGCAGTACTTC
CASSPGQSYEQYF
>.|TRBJ1-5|14|TRBV18|few
TGTGCCAGCTCACCAAAAACAGGAAATCAGCCCCAGCATTTT
CASSPKTGNQPQHF
>.|TRBJ1-1|13|TRBV3-1/TRBV3-2|few
TGTGCCAGCAGCCCCCGACAGCACCCTGAAGCTTTCTTT
CASSPRQHPEAFF
>.|TRBJ1-1|15|TRBV27|once
TGTGCCAGCAGTTTATTTGGGGGCTGGGACACTGAAGCTTTCTTT
CASSLFGGWDTEAFF
>TRBD1|TRBJ1-4|15|TRBV19|once
TGTGCCACTTCGGACAGGGGGATTACTAATGAAAAACTGTTTTTT
CATSDRGITNEKLFF
>.|TRBJ1-4|12|TRBV19|.
TGTGCCAGTAGTTCCACAGGTGAAAAACTGTTTTTT
CASSSTGEKLFF
>.|TRBJ2-7|15|TRBV27|.
TGTGCCAGCGCCCCCCCACGGGAGCTCTCCTACGAGCAGTACTTC
CASAPPRELSYEQYF
>.|TRBJ1-1|13|TRBV3-1/TRBV3-2|few
TGTGCCAGCAGCCAAGGAGGGTTTGCTGAAGCTTTCTTT
CASSQGGFAEAFF
>.|TRBJ1-6|14|TRBV5-1|.
TGCGCCAGCAGCTTGGACAGGGCTGGCTCACCCCTCCACTTT
CASSLDRAGSPLHF